This T cell receptor beta chain came from a study of cytotoxic CD8 clonotypes in ibrutinib-treated CLL. Overall study context: Investigators collected response samples after a median about twelve months of treatment, range 6 to 36.

CDR1 and CDR2 from the germline V gene are MNHEY and SVGAGI. The CDR3 runs to 13 residues. Trimming stripped 2 bases from V and 6 bases from J, with 11 bases between. Clones were read by immunoSEQ multiplex PCR, and TCRdb kept only the in-frame ones, dropping some. This table holds 60,000 or so clones, roughly 59% found once. This clone counts as medium-sized. Antigen: not known. The study's findings and limits: Public clonotypes, found uncommonly, either contracted or stayed stable on treatment. Sustained-remission and progressing patients had unequal sampling times.

This chain uses TRBV6-5 with TRBJ2-7; D may be TRBD2 (6 bases). The source of this sequence is a human donor with chronic lymphocytic leukemia. This material consisted of PBMCs, taken after 12 months of ibrutinib treatment. Here the CDR3 DNA reads TGTGCCAGCAGTTACCGGCAGGGAGGCGAGCAGTACGTC. Its protein product is CASSYRQGGEQYV.